The clone carrying this T cell receptor (beta chain) has just a few counts. Its antigen is undetermined. Using immunoSEQ multiplex PCR, the repertoire was profiled, and TCRdb retains in-frame clones only, with some absent. The sample has about 30,000 clones; about four fifths are singletons. FACS sorted CD4+ or CD8+ T cells into CD45RA+ naive and CD45RO+ memory. The data are from a study of regulatory dendritic cells for organ transplantation. Regarding the study as a whole: Memory CD8+ T cells were the most oligoclonal; naive cells were highly diverse. Mature dendritic cells appeared to drive more memory CD8+ clonal expansion than regulatory ones.

This CDR3 contains 14 residues. V lost 5 bases and J lost 5; bases outside the gene matches: 6. Germline V gene data show CDR1 as SNHLY and CDR2 as FYNNEI. This clonotype was sampled from a human donor in good health. The sequencing input was naive CD4+ T cells from blood. The subset: CD45RA+ naive T cells. This chain uses TRBV2 with TRBJ1-2, with 9 bases aligning to TRBD1. The CDR3 region has the DNA TGTGCCAGCAGTTTACAGGGGGCGTTATATGGCTACACCTTC. Protein: CASSLQGALYGYTF.